These 9 T cell receptor beta chains were all obtained from the same sample, sequenced in a study of graft-versus-host responses after intestinal transplantation. Clones were read by immunoSEQ multiplex PCR, and TCRdb kept only the in-frame ones, dropping some. Of 65,000 to 85,000 clones listed, roughly 89% are singletons. The sequenced sample was bone marrow, obtained 700 to 850 days after intestinal transplantation. These receptors all stem from a human patient who received an intestinal transplant, so some T cells may come from the graft donor.

The rearrangement uses TRBV7-9 and TRBJ2-2; a possible D gene is TRBD2 (5 bases). Germline V gene data show CDR1 as SEHNR and CDR2 as FQNEAQ (reference sequence). The germline V and J ends were trimmed by 3 bases and 3 bases, with 8 bases remaining between them. This CDR3 has 14 residues. CDR3 nucleotides: TGTGCCAGCAGCTTGGACTCTTACACCGGGGAGCTGTTTTTT. It codes for CASSLDSYTGELFF.

The V call is TRBV14, the J call TRBJ1-6; TRBD1 matches 9 bases. With V trimmed by 4 bases and J by 7 bases, 5 bases remained unmatched. The CDR3 contains 15 residues. Germline lookup yields CDR1 SGHDN and CDR2 FVKESK. The CDR3 protein is CASSPGQGTNSPLHF. The CDR3 DNA follows: TGTGCCAGCAGCCCAGGACAGGGGACGAATTCACCCCTCCACTTT. The whole variable domain, filled in from reference TRBV14 and TRBJ1-6, reads EAGVTQFPSHSVIEKGQTVTLRCDPISGHDNLYWYRRVMGKEIKFLLHFVKESKQDESGMPNNRFLAERTGGTYSTLKVQPAELEDSGVYFCASSPGQGTNSPLHFGNGTRLTVT.

This chain uses TRBV9 with TRBJ1-2, with TRBD1 as a possible D gene (5 bases). Trimming shortened V by 1 base and J by 1 base, and 14 bases separated the two germline ends. The CDR3 runs to 16 residues. The germline CDR1 and CDR2 sequences are SGDLS and YYNGEE. CDR3 coding DNA: TGTGCCAGCAGCGTAACGGGGTTCGACAGTAACTATGGCTACACCTTC. As protein: CASSVTGFDSNYGYTF.

This clone occurred once. The V and J genes are TRBV9 and TRBJ1-2; D unclear. V was cut by 0 bases and J by 3 bases, with 9 bases left in between. The CDR3 loop spans 14 amino acids. CDR1 and CDR2 from the germline V gene are SGDLS and YYNGEE. This chain's CDR3 is CASSVGPTDYGYTF. As DNA, the CDR3 is TGTGCCAGCAGCGTAGGTCCTACGGACTATGGCTACACCTTC.

The rearrangement links TRBV7-6 to TRBJ1-1, with TRBD1 identical over 7 bases. CDR1 is SGHVS and CDR2 is FNYEAQ in the germline V gene. The ends lost 0 bases at V and 5 bases at J; junction bases unmatched: 6. This CDR3 region has 15 residues. CDR3 sequence reads: CASSLAQGPTTEAFF. CDR3 nucleotide sequence: TGTGCCAGCAGCTTAGCACAGGGGCCAACAACTGAAGCTTTCTTT.

V gene TRBV6-5 combines with J gene TRBJ1-1, with D perhaps TRBD1 (5 bases). V was pared by 7 bases and J by 0 bases, with 9 bases between. Germline V lookup: CDR1 MNHEY, CDR2 SVGAGI. The CDR3 is 13 residues long. The CDR3 is CASNPTVNTEAFF. The CDR3 nucleotides are TGTGCCAGCAACCCGACAGTGAACACTGAAGCTTTCTTT.

This rearrangement joins TRBV29-1 to TRBJ1-4, with 7 bases that match TRBD1. This CDR3 contains 13 residues. The ends lost 6 bases at V and 5 bases at J; junction bases unmatched: 6. The germline V gene encodes CDR1 SQVTM and CDR2 ANQGSEA. DNA for the CDR3: TGCAGCGTCCACGGGACAGAAAATGAAAAACTGTTTTTT. This encodes CSVHGTENEKLFF.

Only a few counts were recorded for this clone. At one of its ends the junction is not consistent with the germline gene, which may arise from a read error. This sequence joins TRBV5-4 and TRBJ1-6; TRBD1 is a possible D gene (5 bases). Germline V gene sequence: CDR1 SGHNT, CDR2 YYREEE (reference sequence). This CDR3 comprises 14 residues. The chain's CDR3 is CAGSLVGGNSPLHF. For the CDR3, the DNA is TGTGCCGGCAGCTTGGTTGGGGGAAATTCACCCCTCCACTTT.

The chain has TRBV10-1 and TRBJ2-1, with 9 bases matching TRBD2. CDR3 length equals 13 residues. The J segment lost 8 bases and the V segment lost 8 bases, leaving 7 bases of the junction unmatched. CDR1 and CDR2 from the germline V gene are WNHNN and SYGVQD (reference sequence). CDR3 in DNA: TGCGCCAGCCGGGCTAGCGGGGCCGATGAGCAGTTCTTC. Its translation is CASRASGADEQFF.